This is a list of T cell receptor beta chains from one sample in a study of regulatory T cells in long-lasting Graves disease. TCRdb passed the multiplex PCR reads through MiXCR, listing each CDR3 protein once. The sample records hundreds of thousands of distinct CDR3 sequences, 13% being singletons. The same data also went into a second study, on T cells in Graves' hyperthyroidism and ophthalmopathy.

The sample was peripheral blood mononuclear cells (PBMCs), taken at new diagnosis, from a patient treated with antithyroid drugs. The receptor source for this set is a man aged 25-40 years with Graves disease. The CDR3 runs from the conserved cysteine through the conserved F or W. The D gene is left open where the match is weak. Some rows mark clone size as missing; the rest say once, few, many or name a class of expanded clone.

CASRTGGPAEQFF,TGTGCCAGCAGAACGGGAGGGCCGGCTGAGCAGTTCTTC,TRBV6-1,TRBD2,TRBJ2-1,-
CASSDPTGAGYGYTF,TGTGCCAGCAGTGACCCGACAGGGGCGGGGTATGGCTACACCTTC,TRBV25-1,TRBD1,TRBJ1-2,few
CASSLDRAAYEQYF,TGTGCCAGCAGCTTAGACCGGGCTGCCTACGAGCAGTACTTC,TRBV7-2,-,TRBJ2-7,many
CASSTTGLRIMNTEAFF,TGTGCCAGTAGTACCACGGGACTCAGAATCATGAACACTGAAGCTTTCTTT,TRBV19,-,TRBJ1-1,many
CASRGRLAKNIQYF,TGTGCCAGCAGGGGCCGACTAGCCAAAAACATTCAGTACTTC,TRBV6-1,-,TRBJ2-4,many
CASALAPEYYEQYF,TGTGCTAGTGCCCTGGCCCCGGAATATTACGAGCAGTACTTC,TRBV12-5,-,TRBJ2-7,-
CSTSGGGHNEQFF,TGCAGTACTAGCGGGGGGGGACACAATGAGCAGTTCTTC,TRBV20-1,TRBD2,TRBJ2-1,many
CASSQDKSNEQFF,TGTGCCAGCAGCCAAGATAAGTCCAATGAGCAGTTCTTC,TRBV3-1,-,TRBJ2-1,many
CASSSTTSLTDTQYF,TGTGCCAGCAGTTCCACGACTAGTCTGACAGATACGCAGTATTTT,TRBV12-3/TRBV12-4,-,TRBJ2-3,many
CASSLGREVYGYTF,TGTGCCAGCAGTTTGGGCAGGGAGGTCTATGGCTACACCTTC,TRBV28,-,TRBJ1-2,many
CASSPISGRDYEQYF,TGTGCCAGCAGCCCGATTAGCGGGAGGGACTACGAGCAGTACTTC,TRBV12-3/TRBV12-4,TRBD2,TRBJ2-7,many
CSVEAPTDEKLFF,TGCAGCGTTGAGGCCCCCACGGATGAAAAACTGTTTTTT,TRBV29-1,-,TRBJ1-4,many
CAWSEIDGGANTEAFF,TGTGCCTGGAGTGAGATAGACGGGGGGGCGAACACTGAAGCTTTCTTT,TRBV30,-,TRBJ1-1,-
CASSLQGARITGELFF,TGTGCCAGTAGTTTACAGGGGGCGCGTATCACCGGGGAGCTGTTTTTT,TRBV19,TRBD1,TRBJ2-2,-
CASSRGDNQPQHF,TGTGCCAGCAGTAGGGGCGATAATCAGCCCCAGCATTTT,TRBV12-3/TRBV12-4,-,TRBJ1-5,few
CASSPTAPSNQPQHF,TGTGCCAGCAGTCCCACGGCACCTAGCAATCAGCCCCAGCATTTT,TRBV6-1,-,TRBJ1-5,-
CASSAPSSYEQYF,TGTGCCAGCAGCGCCCCAAGCTCCTACGAGCAGTACTTC,TRBV9,-,TRBJ2-7,few
CASSLGGRIGTDTQYF,TGTGCCAGCAGTTTAGGGGGACGGATTGGCACAGATACGCAGTATTTT,TRBV27,-,TRBJ2-3,many
CASGHLKGKDYGYTF,TGTGCCAGCGGGCACCTCAAAGGGAAGGACTATGGCTACACCTTC,TRBV11-3,-,TRBJ1-2,-
CASSLDVVREQYF,TGTGCCAGCAGCTTAGATGTCGTTCGCGAGCAGTACTTC,TRBV11-1,-,TRBJ2-7,many
CASSQERGQPQHF,TGTGCCAGCAGCCAAGAGAGAGGTCAGCCCCAGCATTTT,TRBV3-1,-,TRBJ1-5,many
CAWSLPSTGGETQYF,TGTGCCTGGAGTCTTCCATCGACAGGCGGAGAGACCCAGTACTTC,TRBV30,-,TRBJ2-5,many
CASSRYREDGPGELFF,TGTGCCAGTAGTAGATACAGGGAGGACGGTCCCGGGGAGCTGTTTTTT,TRBV19,-,TRBJ2-2,-
CASSPGLAGGNTQYF,TGTGCCAGTAGCCCAGGACTAGCGGGAGGGAATACGCAGTATTTT,TRBV19,TRBD2,TRBJ2-3,few
CSVPPGGLYNEQFF,TGCAGCGTCCCCCCTGGCGGACTCTACAATGAGCAGTTCTTC,TRBV20-1,-,TRBJ2-1,-
CASSLAATGIYEQYF,TGCGCCAGCAGCTTGGCCGCGACAGGGATTTACGAGCAGTACTTC,TRBV5-1,TRBD1,TRBJ2-7,-
CASSLGGLAGFANTGELFF,TGCGCCAGCAGCTTGGGAGGACTAGCGGGCTTCGCGAACACCGGGGAGCTGTTTTTT,TRBV5-1,TRBD2,TRBJ2-2,-
CASSRQGWGGELFF,TGTGCCAGCAGTCGACAGGGGTGGGGCGGGGAGCTGTTTTTT,TRBV7-2,TRBD1,TRBJ2-2,many